The present entry profiles one T cell receptor (beta chain) with its context. Its antigen is not known. The time point here: week 35, safety follow-up. The investigators gave 300 ug of mutant IDH1 20-mer peptide in each vaccine dose, together with topical imiquimod. Patients, over weeks 1, 3, 5, 7, 11, 15, 19 and 23, received a total of eight vaccinations. Data came from immunoSEQ multiplex PCR; TCRdb stores just in-frame clones and leaves some out. The sample lists over 65,000 clones; almost 85% were seen once. The data were obtained in a study of a mutant IDH1 vaccine in newly diagnosed glioma. Whole-study context: Onset of vaccination occurred 4-6 weeks following radiotherapy alone, or with temozolomide cycles. The sex distribution of treated patients was roughly 62% male and around 40% female, with a mean age of 40.4 years.

General study findings and limits: The authors found pseudoprogression apparently unrelated to changes in top peripheral T cell clonotypes.

The germline gives CDR1 GTSNPN, CDR2 SVGIG (reference sequence). The CDR3 is made up of 15 amino acids. The V and J ends lost 0 bases and 2 bases respectively, with 14 bases between them. The source of this sequence is a man younger than 35 with glioma. The chain employs TRBV30 and TRBJ2-7; D might be TRBD2 (6 bases). The sequences come from PBMCs, collected from a glioma patient whose treatment included an IDH1 peptide vaccine. This CDR3 reads CAWSVRGWGAYEQYF. The CDR3 bases are TGTGCCTGGAGTGTACGAGGGTGGGGGGCCTACGAGCAGTACTTC.